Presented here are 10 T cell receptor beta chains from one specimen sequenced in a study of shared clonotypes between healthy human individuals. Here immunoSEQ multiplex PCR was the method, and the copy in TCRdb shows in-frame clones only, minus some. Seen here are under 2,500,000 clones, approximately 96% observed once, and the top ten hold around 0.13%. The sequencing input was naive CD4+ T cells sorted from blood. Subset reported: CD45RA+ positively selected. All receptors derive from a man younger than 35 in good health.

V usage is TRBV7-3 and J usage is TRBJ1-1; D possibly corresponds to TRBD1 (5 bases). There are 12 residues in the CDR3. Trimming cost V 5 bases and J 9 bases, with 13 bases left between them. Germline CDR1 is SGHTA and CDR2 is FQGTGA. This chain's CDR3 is CASSPMGVKAFF. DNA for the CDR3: TGTGCCAGCAGCCCGATGGGGGTGAAAGCTTTCTTT.

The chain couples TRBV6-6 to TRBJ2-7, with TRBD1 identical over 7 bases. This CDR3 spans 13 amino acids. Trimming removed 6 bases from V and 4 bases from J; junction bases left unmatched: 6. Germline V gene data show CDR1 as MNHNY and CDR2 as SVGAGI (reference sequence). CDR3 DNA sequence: TGTGCCAGCAGCAACAGGGACAGTTACGAGCAGTACTTC. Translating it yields CASSNRDSYEQYF.

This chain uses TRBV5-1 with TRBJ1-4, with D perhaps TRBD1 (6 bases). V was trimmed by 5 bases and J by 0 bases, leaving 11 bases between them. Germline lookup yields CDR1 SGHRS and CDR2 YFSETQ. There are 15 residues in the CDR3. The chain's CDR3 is CASRAGGSTNEKLFF. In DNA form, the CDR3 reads TGCGCCAGCAGGGCCGGGGGCTCAACTAATGAAAAACTGTTTTTT.

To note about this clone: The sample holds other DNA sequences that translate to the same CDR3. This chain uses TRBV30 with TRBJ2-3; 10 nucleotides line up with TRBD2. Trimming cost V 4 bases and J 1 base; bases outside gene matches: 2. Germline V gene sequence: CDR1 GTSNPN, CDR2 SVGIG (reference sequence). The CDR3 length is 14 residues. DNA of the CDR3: TGTGCCTGGAACCTAGCGGGGGGCACAGATACGCAGTATTTT. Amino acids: CAWNLAGGTDTQYF.

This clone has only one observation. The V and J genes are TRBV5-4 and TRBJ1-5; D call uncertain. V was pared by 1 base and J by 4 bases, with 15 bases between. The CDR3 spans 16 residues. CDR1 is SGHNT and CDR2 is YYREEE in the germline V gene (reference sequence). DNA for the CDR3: TGTGCCAGCAGCTTGTCAGAGGGTCGGTCGAATCAGCCCCAGCATTTT. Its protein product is CASSLSEGRSNQPQHF.

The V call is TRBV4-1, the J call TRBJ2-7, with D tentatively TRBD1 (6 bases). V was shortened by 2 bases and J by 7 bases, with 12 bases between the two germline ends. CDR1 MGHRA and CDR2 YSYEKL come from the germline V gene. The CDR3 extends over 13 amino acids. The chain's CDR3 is CASSQQTGLEQYF. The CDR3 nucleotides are TGCGCCAGCAGCCAACAAACAGGGTTGGAGCAGTACTTC.

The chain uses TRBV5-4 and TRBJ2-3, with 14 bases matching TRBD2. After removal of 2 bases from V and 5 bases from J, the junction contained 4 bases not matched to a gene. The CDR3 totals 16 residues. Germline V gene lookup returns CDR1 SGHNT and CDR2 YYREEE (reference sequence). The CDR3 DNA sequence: TGTGCCAGCAGCTTAAGACTAGCGGGGGGGATAGATACGCAGTATTTT. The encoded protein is CASSLRLAGGIDTQYF.

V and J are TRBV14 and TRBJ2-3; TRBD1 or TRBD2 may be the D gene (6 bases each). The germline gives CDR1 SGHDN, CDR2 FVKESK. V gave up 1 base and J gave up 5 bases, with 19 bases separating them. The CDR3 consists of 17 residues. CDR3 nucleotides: TGTGCCAGCAGCCAAGTGCGACAGGCATTGGGAGGAGATACGCAGTATTTT. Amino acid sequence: CASSQVRQALGGDTQYF.

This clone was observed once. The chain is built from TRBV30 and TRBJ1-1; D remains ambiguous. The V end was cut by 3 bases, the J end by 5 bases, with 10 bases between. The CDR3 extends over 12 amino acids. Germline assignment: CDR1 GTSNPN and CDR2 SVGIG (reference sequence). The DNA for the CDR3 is TGTGCCTGGAGCCCGGATAGGACTGAAGCTTTCTTT. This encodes CAWSPDRTEAFF.

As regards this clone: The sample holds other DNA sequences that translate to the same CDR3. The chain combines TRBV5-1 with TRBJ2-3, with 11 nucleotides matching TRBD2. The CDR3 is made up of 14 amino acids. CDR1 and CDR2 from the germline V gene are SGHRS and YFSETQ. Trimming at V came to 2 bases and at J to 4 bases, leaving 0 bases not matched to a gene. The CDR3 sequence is CASSFSGGADTQYF. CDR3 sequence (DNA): TGCGCCAGCAGCTTTAGCGGGGGGGCAGATACGCAGTATTTT.